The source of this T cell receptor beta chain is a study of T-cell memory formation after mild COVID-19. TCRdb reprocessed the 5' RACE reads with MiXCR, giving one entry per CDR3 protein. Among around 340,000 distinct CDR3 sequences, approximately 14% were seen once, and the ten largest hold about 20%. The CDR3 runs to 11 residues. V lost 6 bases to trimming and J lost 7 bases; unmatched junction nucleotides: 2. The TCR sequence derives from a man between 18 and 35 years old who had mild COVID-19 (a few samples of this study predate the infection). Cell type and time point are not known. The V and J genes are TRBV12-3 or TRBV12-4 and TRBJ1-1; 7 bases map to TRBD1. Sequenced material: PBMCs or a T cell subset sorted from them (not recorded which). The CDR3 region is CASRRTGEAFF. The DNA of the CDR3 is TGTGCCAGCAGGAGGACAGGTGAAGCTTTCTTT.